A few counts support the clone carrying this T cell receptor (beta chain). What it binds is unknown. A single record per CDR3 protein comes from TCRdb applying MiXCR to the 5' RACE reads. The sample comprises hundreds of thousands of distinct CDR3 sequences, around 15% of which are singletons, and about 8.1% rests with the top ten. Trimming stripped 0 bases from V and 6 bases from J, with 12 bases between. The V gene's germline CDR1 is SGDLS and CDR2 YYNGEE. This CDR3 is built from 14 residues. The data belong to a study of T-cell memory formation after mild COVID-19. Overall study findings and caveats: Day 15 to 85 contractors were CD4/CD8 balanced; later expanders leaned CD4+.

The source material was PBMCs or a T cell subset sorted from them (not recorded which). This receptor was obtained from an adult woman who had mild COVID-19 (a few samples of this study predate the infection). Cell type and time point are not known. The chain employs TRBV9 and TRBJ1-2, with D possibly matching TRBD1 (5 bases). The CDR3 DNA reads TGTGCCAGCAGCGTAGAAGGGGAGGGCAATGGCTACACCTTC. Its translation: CASSVEGEGNGYTF. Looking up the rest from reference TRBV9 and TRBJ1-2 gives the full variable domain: DSGVTQTPKHLITATGQRVTLRCSPRSGDLSVYWYQQSLDQGLQFLIQYYNGEERAKGNILERFSAQQFPDLHSELNLSSLELGDSALYFCASSVEGEGNGYTFGSGTRLTVV.